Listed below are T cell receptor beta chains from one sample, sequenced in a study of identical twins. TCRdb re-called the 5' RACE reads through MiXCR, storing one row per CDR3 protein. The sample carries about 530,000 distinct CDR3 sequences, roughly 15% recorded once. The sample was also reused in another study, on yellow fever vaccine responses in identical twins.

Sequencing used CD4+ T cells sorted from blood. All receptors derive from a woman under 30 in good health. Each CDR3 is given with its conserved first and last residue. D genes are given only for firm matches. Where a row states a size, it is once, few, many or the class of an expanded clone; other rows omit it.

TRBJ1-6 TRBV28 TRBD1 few CASNPQGALHNSPLHF TGTGCCAGCAACCCCCAGGGGGCCCTTCATAATTCACCCCTCCACTTT
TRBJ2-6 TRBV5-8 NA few CASSQERHTGANVLTF TGTGCCAGCAGCCAAGAGAGGCACACTGGGGCCAACGTCCTGACTTTC
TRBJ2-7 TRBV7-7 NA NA CASSLSPHHF TGTGCCAGCAGCTTGTCCCCCCATCACTTC
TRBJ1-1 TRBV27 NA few CASSSRVSNTEAFF TGTGCCAGCAGTTCGAGGGTTTCGAACACTGAAGCTTTCTTT
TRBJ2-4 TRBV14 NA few CASSHTQGREGIQYF TGTGCCAGCAGCCACACACAGGGCAGAGAGGGCATTCAGTACTTC
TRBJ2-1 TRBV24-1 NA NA CATSERAGPPSDEQFF TGTGCCACCAGTGAACGAGCAGGTCCCCCGAGCGATGAGCAGTTCTTC
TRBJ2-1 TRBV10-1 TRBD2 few CASSEGGAGGGEQFF TGCGCCAGCAGTGAGGGAGGGGCGGGAGGGGGTGAGCAGTTCTTC
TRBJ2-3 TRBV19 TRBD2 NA CASSPRRGIAGGGTDTQYF TGTGCCAGTAGCCCTCGGCGAGGCATAGCGGGAGGAGGCACAGATACGCAGTATTTT
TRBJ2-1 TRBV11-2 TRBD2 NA CASSLRGGVNEQFF TGTGCCAGCAGCTTACGGGGGGGCGTCAATGAGCAGTTCTTC
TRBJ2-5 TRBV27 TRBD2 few CASSFRSGRTQETQYF TGTGCCAGCAGTTTTCGTAGCGGGAGGACACAAGAGACCCAGTACTTC
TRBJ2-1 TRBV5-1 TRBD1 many CASSLDPGQAPFRSYNEQFF TGCGCCAGCAGTTTGGACCCGGGACAGGCCCCCTTTAGATCCTACAATGAGCAGTTCTTC
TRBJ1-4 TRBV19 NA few CATRSSNEKLFF TGTGCCACCCGGAGCTCTAATGAAAAACTGTTTTTT
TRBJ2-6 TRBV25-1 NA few CASSEGGYGANVLTF TGTGCCAGCAGTGAAGGAGGGTACGGGGCCAACGTCCTGACTTTC
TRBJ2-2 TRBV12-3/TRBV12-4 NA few CASSPRGYGTGELFF TGTGCCAGCAGTCCGCGAGGGTATGGCACCGGGGAGCTGTTTTTT
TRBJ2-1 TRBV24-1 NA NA CATSLPGVNEQFF TGTGCCACCAGTCTTCCGGGGGTCAATGAGCAGTTCTTC
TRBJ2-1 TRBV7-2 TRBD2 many CASSLASGTYNEQFF TGTGCCAGCAGCTTAGCTAGCGGGACCTACAATGAGCAGTTCTTC
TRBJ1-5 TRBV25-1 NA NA CASSEAQPAGNQPQHF TGTGCCAGCAGTGAGGCTCAACCTGCGGGCAATCAGCCCCAGCATTTT
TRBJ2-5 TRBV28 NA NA CASRTRTYQETQYF TGTGCCAGCAGGACTAGAACGTACCAAGAGACCCAGTACTTC
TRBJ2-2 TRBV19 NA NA CASSIASGTFTGELFF TGTGCCAGTAGTATAGCCTCGGGGACTTTTACCGGGGAGCTGTTTTTT
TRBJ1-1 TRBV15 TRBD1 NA CATSRDGEGANTEAFF TGTGCCACCAGCAGAGACGGCGAGGGGGCGAACACTGAAGCTTTCTTT
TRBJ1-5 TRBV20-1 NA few CSASRDPQHF TGCAGTGCTAGTCGCGACCCCCAGCATTTT
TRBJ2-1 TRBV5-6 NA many CASTAIDGREQFF TGTGCCAGCACCGCTATTGATGGGCGTGAGCAGTTCTTC
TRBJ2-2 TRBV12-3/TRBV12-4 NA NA CASSPRGAVRLFANTGELFF TGTGCCAGCAGCCCCCGAGGGGCCGTACGACTGTTCGCGAACACCGGGGAGCTGTTTTTT
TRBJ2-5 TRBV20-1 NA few CSPGRETQYF TGCAGTCCGGGCCGGGAGACCCAGTACTTC
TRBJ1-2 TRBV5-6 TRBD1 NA CASSIIQGANYGYTF TGTGCCAGCAGCATTATACAGGGGGCTAACTATGGCTACACCTTC
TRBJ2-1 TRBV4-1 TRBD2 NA CASSVGTSTPANEQFF TGCGCCAGCAGCGTCGGGACTAGCACCCCCGCCAATGAGCAGTTCTTC
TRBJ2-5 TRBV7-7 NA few CASSMSPGGETQYF TGTGCCAGCAGCATGTCTCCCGGGGGAGAGACCCAGTACTTC
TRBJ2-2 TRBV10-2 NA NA CASSGEFGELFF TGCGCCAGCAGTGGGGAGTTCGGGGAGCTGTTTTTT
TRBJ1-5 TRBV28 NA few CASSPHDVGLSNQPQHF TGTGCCAGCAGTCCCCATGATGTGGGGCTTTCGAATCAGCCCCAGCATTTT
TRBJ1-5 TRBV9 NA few CASGGGSGQPQHF TGTGCCAGCGGGGGGGGTTCGGGTCAGCCCCAGCATTTT
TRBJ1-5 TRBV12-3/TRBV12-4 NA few CASSGDRGPNQPQHF TGTGCCAGCAGCGGTGACCGGGGCCCGAATCAGCCCCAGCATTTT
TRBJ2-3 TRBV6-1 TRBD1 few CASSQGQAGDTQYF TGTGCCAGCAGCCAAGGACAGGCTGGAGATACGCAGTATTTT
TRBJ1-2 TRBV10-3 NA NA CAIMKAGDNYGYTF TGTGCCATCATGAAAGCAGGAGATAACTATGGCTACACCTTC
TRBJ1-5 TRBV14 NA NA CASSLGGPGHQPQHF TGTGCCAGCAGCCTGGGAGGGCCGGGCCATCAGCCCCAGCATTTT
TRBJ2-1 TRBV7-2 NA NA CASSPAGGTYNEQFF TGTGCCAGCAGCCCAGCGGGTGGGACCTACAATGAGCAGTTCTTC
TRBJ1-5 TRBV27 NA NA CASSFEGRFNQPQHF TGTGCCAGCAGTTTCGAGGGACGGTTCAATCAGCCCCAGCATTTT
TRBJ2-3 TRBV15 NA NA CATSRDYRTDTQYF TGTGCCACCAGCAGAGATTACCGCACAGATACGCAGTATTTT
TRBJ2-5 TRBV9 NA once CASSESPLGGETQYF TGTGCCAGCAGCGAGAGCCCCTTGGGGGGAGAGACCCAGTACTTC
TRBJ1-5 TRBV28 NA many CASRMGGQPQHF TGTGCCAGCAGAATGGGCGGGCAGCCCCAGCATTTT
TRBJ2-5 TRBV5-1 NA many CASSLAQQETQYF TGCGCCAGCAGCTTGGCCCAGCAAGAGACCCAGTACTTC
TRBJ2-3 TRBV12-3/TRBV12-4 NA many CASRKEDTSTDTQYF TGTGCCAGCAGGAAGGAGGATACTAGCACAGATACGCAGTATTTT
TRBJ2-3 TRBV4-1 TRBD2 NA CASSQNGLAGGSDTQYF TGCGCCAGCAGCCAGAACGGTCTAGCGGGGGGATCAGATACGCAGTATTTT
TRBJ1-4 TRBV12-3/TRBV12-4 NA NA CASTQRGRIEKLFF TGTGCCAGCACCCAAAGGGGACGTATTGAAAAACTGTTTTTT
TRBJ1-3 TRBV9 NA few CASSLFGGSGNTIYF TGTGCCAGCAGCCTTTTTGGGGGATCGGGAAACACCATATATTTT
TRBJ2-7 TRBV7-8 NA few CASSFGRDPYEQYF TGTGCCAGCAGCTTCGGGCGGGATCCCTACGAGCAGTACTTC
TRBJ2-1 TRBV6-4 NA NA CASSDFTSGNEQFF TGTGCCAGCAGTGACTTCACTAGTGGCAATGAGCAGTTCTTC
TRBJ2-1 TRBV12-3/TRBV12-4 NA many CASSSDNPGQFF TGTGCCAGCAGTTCGGACAACCCGGGGCAGTTCTTC
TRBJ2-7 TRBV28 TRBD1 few CASRSRDRGYEQYF TGTGCCAGCAGGAGCCGGGACAGGGGTTACGAGCAGTACTTC
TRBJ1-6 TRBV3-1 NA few CASSQDYNSPLHF TGTGCCAGCAGCCAAGATTACAATTCACCCCTCCACTTT
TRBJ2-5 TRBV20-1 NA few CSASTGTASGETQYF TGCAGTGCCAGCACCGGGACTGCCTCGGGAGAGACCCAGTACTTC
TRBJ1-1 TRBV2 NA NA CASSPEAANTEAFF TGTGCCAGCAGCCCAGAGGCAGCGAACACTGAAGCTTTCTTT
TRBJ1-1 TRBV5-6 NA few CASSLTDANTEAFF TGTGCCAGCAGCTTGACAGATGCGAACACTGAAGCTTTCTTT
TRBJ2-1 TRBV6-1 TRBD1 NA CASTPDRGSYNEQFF TGTGCCAGCACCCCGGACAGGGGGAGCTACAATGAGCAGTTCTTC
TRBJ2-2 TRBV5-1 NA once CASSPEGGWTGELFF TGCGCCAGCAGCCCCGAGGGGGGCTGGACCGGGGAGCTGTTTTTT
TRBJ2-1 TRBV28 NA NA CASSFYGSYEQFF TGTGCCAGCAGTTTCTACGGAAGTTATGAGCAGTTCTTC
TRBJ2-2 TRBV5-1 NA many CASSLLGGQNTGELFF TGCGCCAGCAGCTTGTTGGGGGGCCAGAACACCGGGGAGCTGTTTTTT
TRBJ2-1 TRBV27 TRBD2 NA CASRSTKRGGHNEQFF TGTGCCAGCAGATCGACCAAGCGGGGGGGTCACAATGAGCAGTTCTTC
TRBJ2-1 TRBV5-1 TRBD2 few CASRLGSGSYNEQFF TGCGCCAGCAGGTTGGGTAGCGGGAGTTACAATGAGCAGTTCTTC